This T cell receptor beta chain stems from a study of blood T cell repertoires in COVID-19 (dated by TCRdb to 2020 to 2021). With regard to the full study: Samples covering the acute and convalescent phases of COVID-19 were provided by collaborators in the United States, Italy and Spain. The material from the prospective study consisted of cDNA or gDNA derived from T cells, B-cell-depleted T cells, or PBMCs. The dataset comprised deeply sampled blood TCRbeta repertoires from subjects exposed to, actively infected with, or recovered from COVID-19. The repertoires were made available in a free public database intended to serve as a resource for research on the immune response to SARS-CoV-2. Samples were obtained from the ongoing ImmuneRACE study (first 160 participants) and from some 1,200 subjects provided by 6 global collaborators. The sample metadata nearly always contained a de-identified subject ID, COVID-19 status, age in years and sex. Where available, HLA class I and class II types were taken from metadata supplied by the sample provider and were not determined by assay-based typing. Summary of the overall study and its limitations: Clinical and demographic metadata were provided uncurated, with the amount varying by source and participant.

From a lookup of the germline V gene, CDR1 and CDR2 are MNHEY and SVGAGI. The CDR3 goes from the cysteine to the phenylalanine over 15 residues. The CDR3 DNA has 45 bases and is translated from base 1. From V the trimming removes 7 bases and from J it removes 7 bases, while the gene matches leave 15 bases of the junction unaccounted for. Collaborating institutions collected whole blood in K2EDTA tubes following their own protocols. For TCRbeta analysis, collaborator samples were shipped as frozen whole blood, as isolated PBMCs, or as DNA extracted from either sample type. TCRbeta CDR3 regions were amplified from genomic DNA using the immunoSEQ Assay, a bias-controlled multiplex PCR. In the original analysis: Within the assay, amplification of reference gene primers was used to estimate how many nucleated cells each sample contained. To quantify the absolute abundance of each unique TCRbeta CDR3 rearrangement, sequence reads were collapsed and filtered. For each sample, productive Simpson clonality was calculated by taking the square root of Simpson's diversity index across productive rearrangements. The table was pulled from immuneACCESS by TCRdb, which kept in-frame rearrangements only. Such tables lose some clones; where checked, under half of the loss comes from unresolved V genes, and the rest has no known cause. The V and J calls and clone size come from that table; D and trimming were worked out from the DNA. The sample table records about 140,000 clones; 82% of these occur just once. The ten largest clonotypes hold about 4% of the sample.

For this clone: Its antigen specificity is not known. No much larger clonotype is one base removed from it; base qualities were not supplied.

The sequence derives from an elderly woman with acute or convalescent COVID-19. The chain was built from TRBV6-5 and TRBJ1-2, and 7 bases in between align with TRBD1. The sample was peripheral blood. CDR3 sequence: CASTSVNRGVSGYTF. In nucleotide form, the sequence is TGTGCCAGCACCTCGGTCAACAGGGGTGTCAGTGGCTACACCTTC.